One and the same sample provided the 10 T cell receptor beta chains below, sequenced in a study of OX40 agonist ivuxolimab in advanced cancers. The library was generated by the immunoSEQ multiplex PCR assay. TCRdb limited this immuneACCESS table to in-frame rearrangements with V and J called. A share of clones is missing; checked studies link under half to unresolved V genes, and the rest is unexplained. The sample contains tens of thousands of clones, around four fifths of them found a single time. Under 25% of the sample comes from the top ten. The source material was CD4+ or CD8+ T cells sorted from blood, sampled in a trial of the OX40 agonist ivuxolimab. The receptors were sampled from an adult with an advanced solid tumor such as melanoma, head and neck, liver or kidney cancer.

The CDR3 loop is CASSQAENRGPNQPQHF. As DNA, the CDR3 is TGCGCCAGCAGCCAAGCGGAAAACAGGGGTCCAAATCAGCCCCAGCATTTT. This rearrangement joins TRBV4-1 to TRBJ1-5; 7 bases line up with TRBD1. The CDR3 has 17 amino acids. V lost 1 base to trimming and J lost 4 bases; unmatched junction nucleotides: 10. Germline assignment: CDR1 MGHRA and CDR2 YSYEKL.

The V gene is TRBV6-5, the J gene TRBJ1-2, with D possibly TRBD1 on 5 matching bases. V gave up 10 bases and J gave up 4 bases, with 19 bases separating them. Germline CDR1 and CDR2: MNHEY and SVGAGI. The CDR3 consists of 14 residues. CDR3 in amino acids: CATGWRGASYGYTF. In DNA, the CDR3 is TGTGCCACGGGCTGGAGAGGGGCTTCCTATGGCTACACCTTC.

The chain is built from TRBV19 and TRBJ2-3, with TRBD2 matching 9 bases. With 5 bases clipped from V and 5 bases from J, the junction kept 5 bases outside the gene matches. The CDR3 totals 14 residues. Per germline, CDR1 LNHDA and CDR2 SQIVND (reference sequence). CDR3 in amino acids: CASSWAGGQDTQYF. As DNA, the CDR3 is TGTGCCAGTAGTTGGGCGGGAGGGCAAGATACGCAGTATTTT.

The rearrangement joins TRBV2 to TRBJ1-1, with TRBD1 as a possible D gene (6 bases). Germline CDR1 and CDR2: SNHLY and FYNNEI. CDR3 size: 15 residues. Trimming stripped 6 bases from V and 0 bases from J, with 14 bases between. In DNA form, the CDR3 reads TGTGCCAGCAGGCAGGGGCCTTTGATGAACACTGAAGCTTTCTTT. This encodes CASRQGPLMNTEAFF.

J is TRBJ1-5 and V is TRBV6-5; no firm D call. CDR1 and CDR2 (germline): MNHEY, SVGAGI. Trimming stripped 4 bases from V and 3 bases from J, with 4 bases between. The CDR3 has 12 amino acids. The CDR3 DNA sequence: TGTGCCAGCAGTTTCCACAATCAGCCCCAGCATTTT. Its translation: CASSFHNQPQHF.

The rearrangement links TRBV2 to TRBJ2-7; D unresolved. Looked up from germline, CDR1 is SNHLY and CDR2 is FYNNEI. Trimming took off 0 bases at V and 2 bases at J, with 11 bases between the two ends. This CDR3 contains 15 residues. The CDR3 protein is CASSEALAKAYEQYF. CDR3 DNA: TGTGCCAGCAGTGAAGCGTTGGCCAAAGCCTACGAGCAGTACTTC.

The chain has TRBV18 and TRBJ2-1, with 12 bases that match TRBD2. Germline trimming cut 6 bases from V and 4 bases from J; bases unmatched to any gene: 4. Germline V gene lookup returns CDR1 KGHSH and CDR2 LQKENI. This CDR3 is 15 amino acids long. CDR3: CASSPGTSGYNEQFF. CDR3 sequence (DNA): TGTGCCAGCTCTCCCGGGACTAGCGGGTACAATGAGCAGTTCTTC.

The V and J genes are TRBV7-9 and TRBJ2-1, with D perhaps TRBD1 (5 bases). The CDR3 extends over 14 amino acids. Per germline, CDR1 SEHNR and CDR2 FQNEAQ (reference sequence). Trimming cost V 1 base and J 8 bases, with 12 bases left between them. DNA for the CDR3: TGTGCCAGCAGCTTAGTGAGCAGGGTGGATGAGCAGTTCTTC. Protein sequence: CASSLVSRVDEQFF.

The J gene is TRBJ1-5, the V gene TRBV6-4; 8 bases map to TRBD1. Germline V lookup: CDR1 MRHNA, CDR2 SNTAGT. CDR3 length: 14 amino acids. Trimming at V came to 5 bases and at J to 8 bases, leaving 8 bases not matched to a gene. This CDR3 is CASSPGGAGEPQHF. In DNA, the CDR3 is TGTGCCAGCAGTCCAGGGGGCGCGGGTGAGCCCCAGCATTTT.

The rearrangement links TRBV29-1 to TRBJ2-7; 7 bases are shared with TRBD1. Germline-derived CDR1 and CDR2 are SQVTM and ANQGSEA. The CDR3 is 14 amino acids. Trimming took 4 bases from V and 7 from J; bases not matched to a gene: 13. CDR3 protein: CSVARQGDGPEQYF. The CDR3 bases are TGCAGCGTTGCACGGCAGGGGGACGGACCTGAGCAGTACTTC.